This is a list of T cell receptor beta chains from one sample in a study of T cells in Graves' hyperthyroidism and ophthalmopathy. MiXCR, run by TCRdb on the multiplex PCR reads, gives a single entry per CDR3 protein. There are roughly 290,000 distinct CDR3 sequences in the sample; about an eighth occur only once, and 6.5% to 10% lies in the top ten. Sequencing was carried out using blood. The receptors derive from a woman aged 40-49 years with Graves' hyperthyroidism. The CDR3 runs from the conserved cysteine through the conserved F or W. Fields, in order: V gene, CDR3 length, clone size, D gene, J gene, CDR3 protein, CDR3 DNA. D genes are given only for firm matches. Rows may omit the clone size; those that give it use once, few, many or a size class.

>TRBV24-1|13|-|-|TRBJ2-2
CAAVGRNTGELFF
TGTGCCGCAGTGGGGCGGAACACCGGGGAGCTGTTTTTT
>TRBV29-1|13|many|TRBD1|TRBJ2-3
CSVGQGHADTQYF
TGCAGCGTCGGACAGGGGCACGCAGATACGCAGTATTTT
>TRBV18|13|once|-|TRBJ2-3
CASSPEGIDTQYF
TGTGCCAGCTCACCCGAGGGAATAGATACGCAGTATTTT
>TRBV27|16|many|TRBD2|TRBJ2-5
CASSLTGGRGRETQYF
TGTGCCAGCAGTTTAACCGGCGGGAGGGGACGCGAGACCCAGTACTTC
>TRBV20-1|15|many|-|TRBJ1-5
CSARVRQPSNQPQHF
TGCAGTGCTAGAGTTCGACAGCCGAGCAATCAGCCCCAGCATTTT
>TRBV3-1|15|many|-|TRBJ2-6
CASSSWETGANVLTF
TGTGCCAGCAGCTCTTGGGAAACTGGGGCCAACGTCCTGACTTTC
>TRBV2|16|many|-|TRBJ1-3
CASSRAGSNSGNTIYF
TGTGCCAGCAGTCGGGCAGGGAGCAACTCTGGAAACACCATATATTTT
>TRBV19|13|-|-|TRBJ1-2
CASSIIGAYGYTF
TGTGCCAGTAGTATCATAGGGGCCTATGGCTACACCTTC
>TRBV29-1|12|many|-|TRBJ1-2
CSVQDSPGGYTF
TGCAGCGTCCAAGACAGCCCGGGTGGCTACACCTTC
>TRBV27|16|many|-|TRBJ1-2
CASREGVSWGEYVYTF
TGTGCCAGCAGAGAGGGGGTCTCTTGGGGGGAGTATGTCTACACCTTC
>TRBV15|14|few|-|TRBJ1-2
CATSRDRSSYGYTF
TGTGCCACCAGCAGAGACAGGTCTTCCTATGGCTACACCTTC
>TRBV5-6|12|few|TRBD1|TRBJ2-7
CASSSTGTEQYF
TGTGCCAGCAGCTCGACAGGGACCGAGCAGTACTTC
>TRBV7-9|12|many|-|TRBJ1-2
CASSLESGGYTF
TGTGCCAGCAGTTTAGAATCGGGGGGCTACACCTTC
>TRBV27|13|many|-|TRBJ2-5
CASGGANQETQYF
TGTGCCAGCGGAGGCGCAAACCAAGAGACCCAGTACTTC
>TRBV14|20|once|TRBD2|TRBJ2-3
CASSHLPGTSGRSGTYTQYF
TGTGCCAGCAGCCATCTTCCCGGGACTAGCGGGAGAAGTGGAACATATACGCAGTATTTT
>TRBV20-1|13|-|-|TRBJ2-3
CSATDPPRGTQYF
TGCAGTGCGACCGATCCCCCAAGGGGGACGCAGTATTTT
>TRBV5-1|11|many|-|TRBJ2-1
CASSFLNEQFF
TGCGCCAGCAGCTTCCTCAATGAGCAGTTCTTC
>TRBV28|11|many|-|TRBJ1-2
CASSWDYGYTF
TGTGCCAGCAGCTGGGACTATGGCTACACCTTC
>TRBV11-2|14|few|-|TRBJ2-2
CASSLVWNTGELFF
TGTGCCAGCAGCTTAGTATGGAACACCGGGGAGCTGTTTTTT
>TRBV15|14|many|-|TRBJ1-2
CATSRDRSNYGYTF
TGTGCCACCAGCAGAGATCGGAGTAACTATGGCTACACCTTC
>TRBV5-6|13|-|-|TRBJ1-3
CASSRREGNTIYF
TGTGCCAGCAGTCGAAGGGAGGGAAACACCATATATTTT
>TRBV12-3/TRBV12-4|13|many|-|TRBJ1-1
CASSSGYYTEAFF
TGTGCCAGCAGTTCAGGGTACTACACTGAAGCTTTCTTT
>TRBV20-1|16|many|-|TRBJ2-2
CSARDPKTTPTGELFF
TGCAGTGCTAGAGATCCTAAGACTACCCCCACCGGGGAGCTGTTTTTT
>TRBV5-1|14|many|TRBD2|TRBJ2-7
CASLPSAGAVEQYF
TGCGCCAGCCTCCCCTCGGCGGGAGCGGTTGAGCAGTACTTC
>TRBV5-1|14|many|-|TRBJ2-3
CASSTRDSTDTQYF
TGCGCCAGCAGCACACGGGACAGCACAGATACGCAGTATTTT
>TRBV11-2|15|many|-|TRBJ2-1
CASSLVGGWYNEQFF
TGTGCCAGCAGCTTAGTGGGAGGTTGGTACAATGAGCAGTTCTTC
>TRBV20-1|15|-|-|TRBJ2-7
CSARVGDLSSYEQYF
TGCAGTGCTAGAGTTGGTGACCTTAGCTCCTACGAGCAGTACTTC
>TRBV2|13|-|-|TRBJ2-5
CASSEGRGETQYF
TGTGCCAGCAGTGAAGGGAGGGGTGAGACCCAGTACTTC
>TRBV5-4|15|many|TRBD2|TRBJ2-1
CASSLYASGTNEQFF
TGTGCCAGCAGCTTGTATGCTAGCGGGACCAATGAGCAGTTCTTC
>TRBV9|13|many|-|TRBJ2-3
CASSVAFLDTQYF
TGTGCCAGCAGCGTAGCCTTTCTAGATACGCAGTATTTT
>TRBV7-2|15|many|-|TRBJ2-2
CASSLAGVNTGELFF
TGTGCCAGCAGCTTAGCCGGCGTGAACACCGGGGAGCTGTTTTTT
>TRBV7-4|14|-|-|TRBJ1-4
CASSPQDRNEKLFF
TGTGCCAGCAGCCCCCAGGACCGGAATGAAAAACTGTTTTTT
>TRBV27|16|many|TRBD1|TRBJ1-6
CASSLGTGLGGSPLHF
TGTGCCAGCAGTCTAGGGACAGGGCTGGGGGGGTCACCCCTCCACTTT
>TRBV15|14|many|-|TRBJ2-7
CATSREMVSYEQYF
TGTGCCACCAGCAGAGAAATGGTCTCCTACGAGCAGTACTTC
>TRBV12-3/TRBV12-4|12|-|-|TRBJ2-1
CASSFLFGEQFF
TGTGCCAGCAGTTTTTTGTTCGGTGAGCAGTTCTTC
>TRBV9|13|once|-|TRBJ2-7
CASSLRGANEQYF
TGTGCCAGCAGCCTCCGGGGGGCCAACGAGCAGTACTTC
>TRBV6-1|14|many|-|TRBJ1-2
CASTMGSDYYGYTF
TGTGCCAGCACTATGGGGAGCGACTACTATGGCTACACCTTC
>TRBV11-1|14|many|TRBD2|TRBJ2-7
CASSSERGTYEQYF
TGTGCCAGCAGCTCCGAGCGGGGGACCTACGAGCAGTACTTC
>TRBV6-2/TRBV6-3|15|-|TRBD2|TRBJ2-1
CASNTAGGPYNEQFF
TGTGCCAGCAATACAGCGGGAGGGCCCTACAATGAGCAGTTCTTC
>TRBV6-1|14|few|-|TRBJ1-3
CASSDGPSGNTIYF
TGTGCCAGCAGTGACGGCCCCTCTGGAAACACCATATATTTT
>TRBV20-1|15|many|TRBD2|TRBJ2-3
CSARPAGEGTDTQYF
TGCAGTGCTAGACCTGCGGGGGAGGGCACAGATACGCAGTATTTT
>TRBV5-5|14|-|-|TRBJ1-4
CASSWRGGYEKLFF
TGTGCCAGCAGCTGGAGGGGGGGTTATGAAAAACTGTTTTTT